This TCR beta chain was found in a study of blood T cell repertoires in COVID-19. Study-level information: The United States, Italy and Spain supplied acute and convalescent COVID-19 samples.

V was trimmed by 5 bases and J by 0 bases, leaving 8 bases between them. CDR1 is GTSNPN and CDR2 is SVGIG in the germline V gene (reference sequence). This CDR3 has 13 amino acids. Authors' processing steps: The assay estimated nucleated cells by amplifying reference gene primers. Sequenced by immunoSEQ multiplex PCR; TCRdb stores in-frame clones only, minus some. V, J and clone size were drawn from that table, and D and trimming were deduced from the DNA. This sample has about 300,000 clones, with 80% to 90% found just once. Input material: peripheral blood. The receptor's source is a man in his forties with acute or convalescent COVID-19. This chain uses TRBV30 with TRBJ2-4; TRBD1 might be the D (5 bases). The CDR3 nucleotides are TGTGCCTGGGGACACCTAGCCAAAAACATTCAGTACTTC. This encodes CAWGHLAKNIQYF.